The 13 T cell receptor beta chains reported below all come from one sample, sequenced in a study of blood T cell repertoires in COVID-19. TCRdb keeps only in-frame clones here, not all; method: immunoSEQ multiplex PCR. The sample consists of some 250,000 clones, roughly 87% of them appearing once. What was sequenced was peripheral blood. The source of these receptors is a man between 60 and 75 years old who had recovered from COVID-19.

The gene calls are TRBV28 and TRBJ2-7, with a tentative D call TRBD1 (5 bases). This CDR3 spans 13 amino acids. V was clipped by 6 bases and J by 4 bases, with 13 bases between them. Germline V gives CDR1 MDHEN, CDR2 SYDVKM. The CDR3 bases are TGTGCCAGCAGCCCCGGACACAAATACGAGCAGTACTTC. Its protein product is CASSPGHKYEQYF.

This chain connects TRBV7-2 to TRBJ2-5; the match to TRBD2 covers 8 bases. The germline gives CDR1 SGHTA, CDR2 FQGNSA. The CDR3 has 12 residues. J gave up 7 bases and V 5 bases, and 3 bases lay outside the gene matches. The CDR3 bases are TGTGCCAGCAGCCACGGGAGGGGGACCCAGTACTTC. It is translated as CASSHGRGTQYF.

This clone showed up just once. In DNA, the CDR3 is TGTGCCAGCAGCCACCCTAACCCGGGACAGGGATACTCCTACGAGCAGTACGTC. This encodes CASSHPNPGQGYSYEQYV. The genes are TRBV5-4 and TRBJ2-7; the match to TRBD1 covers 9 bases. Per the germline V gene, CDR1 is SGHNT and CDR2 is YYREEE (reference sequence). The CDR3 loop spans 18 amino acids. V dropped 4 bases and J dropped 0; count of bases not matched to a gene: 14.

The rearrangement joins TRBV5-1 to TRBJ2-1; TRBD1 agrees at 9 bases. V dropped 4 bases and J dropped 12; count of bases not matched to a gene: 14. Germline CDR1 SGHRS, CDR2 YFSETQ. The CDR3 is 15 residues long. The CDR3 reads CASSQVGTGSSWQFF. The CDR3 bases are TGCGCCAGCAGCCAAGTGGGGACAGGGTCCTCCTGGCAGTTCTTC.

This clone was recorded only once. The rearrangement uses TRBV9 and TRBJ1-6; maybe TRBD1 (5 bases). This CDR3 has 18 residues. Trimming removed 0 bases at V and 0 bases at J, with 13 bases between. Germline loops: CDR1 SGDLS, CDR2 YYNGEE. The CDR3 coding sequence is TGTGCCAGCAGCGTAGACTCGGACGGACACTCCTATAATTCACCCCTCCACTTT. Its translation is CASSVDSDGHSYNSPLHF.

The chain has TRBV3-1 (or the pseudogene TRBV3-2) and TRBJ2-7; the match to TRBD1 covers 8 bases. From germline, CDR1 is LGHDT and CDR2 YNNKEL (reference sequence). Trimming removed 0 bases from V and 5 bases from J; junction bases left unmatched: 9. This CDR3 is 16 amino acids long. The CDR3 region is CASSQELGRGQNEQYF. CDR3 nucleotide sequence: TGTGCCAGCAGCCAAGAGTTGGGCAGGGGGCAAAACGAGCAGTACTTC.

The J gene is TRBJ2-1, the V gene TRBV13, with D maybe TRBD2 (6 bases). V gave up 0 bases and J gave up 10 bases, with 10 bases separating them. Germline CDR1 is PRHDT and CDR2 is FYEKMQ (reference sequence). The CDR3 is 13 residues long. The CDR3 sequence is CASSLGEGKEQFF. In DNA, the CDR3 is TGTGCCAGCAGCTTAGGGGAGGGTAAAGAGCAGTTCTTC.

This rearrangement joins TRBV4-1 to TRBJ2-5; D is possibly TRBD2 (6 bases). The V end lost 4 bases, the J end lost 4 bases, and 16 bases lay between the germline ends. The germline V gene has CDR1 MGHRA and CDR2 YSYEKL. This CDR3 contains 15 residues. This CDR3 reads CASSPTGLNVETQYF. In nucleotides, the CDR3 is TGCGCCAGCAGCCCCACGGGACTTAATGTAGAGACCCAGTACTTC.

This clone was recorded many times. The chain couples TRBV28 to TRBJ1-5; 10 positions match TRBD1. The trim removed 6 bases at V and 3 bases at J, leaving 5 bases unmatched. CDR1 and CDR2 from the germline V gene are MDHEN and SYDVKM. This CDR3 is built from 15 residues. The CDR3: CASSLTGGANQPQHF. The CDR3 DNA reads as TGTGCCAGCAGCCTGACAGGGGGCGCCAATCAGCCCCAGCATTTT.

The chain employs TRBV6-5 and TRBJ2-7; 9 nucleotides agree with TRBD1. Looked up from germline, CDR1 is MNHEY and CDR2 is SVGAGI. CDR3 length: 15 amino acids. V lost 0 bases to trimming and J lost 0 bases; unmatched junction nucleotides: 0. The CDR3 loop reads CASSYSTGGSYEQYF. The CDR3 DNA follows: TGTGCCAGCAGTTACTCGACAGGGGGCTCCTACGAGCAGTACTTC.

The chain is built from TRBV6-2 or TRBV6-3 and TRBJ2-5; TRBD2 matches at 8 bases. The germline V gene encodes CDR1 MNHEY and CDR2 SVGEGT. After removal of 5 bases from V and 5 bases from J, the junction contained 10 bases not matched to a gene. The CDR3 covers 15 residues. The CDR3 spells CASSQGLGTAETQYF. CDR3 nucleotide sequence: TGTGCCAGCAGTCAGGGACTAGGGACGGCTGAGACCCAGTACTTC.

The genes are TRBV7-8 and TRBJ2-4, with D possibly TRBD1 on 5 matching bases. There are 16 residues in the CDR3. Per germline, CDR1 SGHVS and CDR2 FQNEAQ. The V and J ends lost 6 bases and 1 base respectively, with 16 bases between them. As DNA, the CDR3 is TGTGCCAGCAGTACGCAGGGCGCCCGGGCCAAAAACATTCAGTACTTC. Protein sequence: CASSTQGARAKNIQYF.

The genes are TRBV5-1 and TRBJ1-6, with TRBD1 matching 8 bases. V shed 2 bases and J 6 bases; nucleotides not matched to a gene: 4. This CDR3 comprises 15 residues. The germline CDR1 and CDR2 sequences are SGHRS and YFSETQ. This CDR3 reads CASSFRDRINSPLHF. For the CDR3, the DNA is TGCGCCAGCAGCTTTAGGGACAGGATTAATTCACCCCTCCACTTT.